These T cell receptor beta chains were read from a single sample in a study of blood T cell repertoires in COVID-19. Data came from immunoSEQ multiplex PCR; TCRdb stores just in-frame clones and leaves some out. The sample includes about 130,000 clones, approximately 85% of them seen just once. Sequencing was performed on peripheral blood. Receptors originate from a human donor in a cohort sampled during active COVID-19. The CDR3 runs from the conserved cysteine through the conserved F or W. Fields, in order: clone size, V gene, D gene, J gene, CDR3 DNA, CDR3 protein. The D gene is left open where the match is weak. Clone size is shown for a subset of rows, as once, few, many or a class of expanded clone.

NA	TRBV6-2/TRBV6-3	TRBD2	TRBJ2-3	TGTGCCAGCAGTTACTTGCAGACTAGCGGGAATATCCGGGGCACAGATACGCAGTATTTT	CASSYLQTSGNIRGTDTQYF
NA	TRBV14	NA	TRBJ2-1	TGTGCCAGCAGCCCCCCTGGGCAGATACGAGAGCAGTTCTTC	CASSPPGQIREQFF
NA	TRBV28	NA	TRBJ1-5	TGTGCCAGCAGCCCTGCCCGCAGGGGATTAGGTCAGCCCCAGCATTTT	CASSPARRGLGQPQHF
NA	TRBV24-1	NA	TRBJ2-3	TGTGCCACCAGTGAGAGGGGGGGCCCTTACACAGATACGCAGTATTTT	CATSERGGPYTDTQYF
NA	TRBV5-1	NA	TRBJ2-1	TGCGCCAGCAGCTTGTTGGGCGGCTTTAGGAGGAACAATGAGCAGTTCTTC	CASSLLGGFRRNNEQFF
NA	TRBV11-2	NA	TRBJ1-1	TGTGCCAGCACCTTCAGCGGAGGCACTGAAGCTTTCTTT	CASTFSGGTEAFF
NA	TRBV5-8	TRBD1	TRBJ2-1	TGTGCCAGCAGGCGACGACAGGGGGCGGGGGATGGCAATGAGCAGTTCTTC	CASRRRQGAGDGNEQFF
NA	TRBV19	NA	TRBJ1-1	TGTGCCAGTAGTATGACCAGGGCAGGACAAGTAGCTTTCTTT	CASSMTRAGQVAFF
NA	TRBV9	NA	TRBJ2-5	TGTGCCAGCAGCGTAAATAATGGCGGTGGGGGGGAGACCCAGTACTTC	CASSVNNGGGGETQYF
once	TRBV7-2	TRBD1	TRBJ1-5	TGTGCCAGCAGCTCGGGACAGGGAGGGGGCAATCAGCCCCAGCATTTT	CASSSGQGGGNQPQHF
NA	TRBV13	NA	TRBJ2-4	TGTGCCAGCAGCTTAGCAGGGGAGACGGCCAAAAACATTCAGTACTTC	CASSLAGETAKNIQYF
NA	TRBV6-5	NA	TRBJ1-5	TGTGCCACCAGACCCGGGTCCAATCAGCCCCAGCATTTT	CATRPGSNQPQHF
once	TRBV6-2/TRBV6-3	TRBD1	TRBJ2-6	TGTGCCAGCAGTTACTACGGGACAGGGTACTCTGGGGCCAACGTCCTGACTTTC	CASSYYGTGYSGANVLTF
NA	TRBV7-2	NA	TRBJ1-5	TGTGCCAGCAGCTCCTTCGGGAATCAGCCCCAGCATTTT	CASSSFGNQPQHF
NA	TRBV27	TRBD2	TRBJ2-1	TGTGCCAGCAGTTTGGAGCGGGAGCCCTACAATGAGCAGTTCTTC	CASSLEREPYNEQFF